These T cell receptor beta chains were read from a single sample in a study of OX40 agonist ivuxolimab in advanced cancers. Here immunoSEQ multiplex PCR was the method, and the copy in TCRdb shows in-frame clones only, minus some. The table lists around 65,000 clones, 65% to 80% of them singletons. The specimen was CD4+ or CD8+ T cells sorted from blood, collected in a trial of the OX40 agonist ivuxolimab. The receptors here all came from an adult with an advanced solid tumor such as melanoma, head and neck, liver or kidney cancer. Each CDR3 is given with its conserved first and last residue. The D gene is left open where the match is weak. Clone size appears in some rows only: once, few, many, or a class for an expanded clone.

J gene	clone size	V gene	D gene	CDR3 DNA	CDR3 protein
TRBJ2-3	few	TRBV27	TRBD1	TGTGCCAGCAGCAGGACAGGGGGTGACACAGATACGCAGTATTTT	CASSRTGGDTDTQYF
TRBJ1-5	.	TRBV15	.	TGTGCCACCAGCAGAGATTTGGCTAGCAATCAGCCCCAGCATTTT	CATSRDLASNQPQHF
TRBJ2-1	once	TRBV6-1	.	TGTGCCAGCACCGACCGCAGCTCCTACAATGAGCAGTTCTTC	CASTDRSSYNEQFF
TRBJ2-1	.	TRBV7-9	.	TGTGCCAGCAGCCTCGGGCAGGGAAACAATGAGCAGTTCTTC	CASSLGQGNNEQFF
TRBJ2-7	.	TRBV6-6	.	TGTGCCAGCAGTTTACAGGACTACTACGAGCAGTACTTC	CASSLQDYYEQYF
TRBJ2-7	.	TRBV18	TRBD1	TGTGCCAGCTCACCAAGTCAGGGGGCCTACGAGCAGTACTTC	CASSPSQGAYEQYF
TRBJ1-3	.	TRBV6-1	.	TGTGCCAGCAGTGAATCCTCAGGGACGTATGGAAACACCATATATTTT	CASSESSGTYGNTIYF
TRBJ1-3	.	TRBV19	.	TGTGCCAGTCGGAACTTCACCATATATTTT	CASRNFTIYF
TRBJ1-4	.	TRBV18	TRBD1	TGTGCCAGCTCACCCAACAGGGGTGGGAATGAAAAACTGTTTTTT	CASSPNRGGNEKLFF
TRBJ2-7	.	TRBV7-2	TRBD1	TGTGCCAGCAGCTTAGGCCCACAGGGGGCCTACGAGCAGTACTTC	CASSLGPQGAYEQYF
TRBJ2-3	.	TRBV7-9	.	TGTGCCAGCAGTAAAGAGGGGGTGCCGGGTACGCAGTATTTT	CASSKEGVPGTQYF
TRBJ2-7	few	TRBV30	.	TGTGCCTGGAGTGTAAATAGCGGTTACGAGCAGTACTTC	CAWSVNSGYEQYF
TRBJ2-1	.	TRBV7-2	TRBD1	TGTGCCAGCAGCTTAGATGAGGGGGCTTACAATGAGCAGTTCTTC	CASSLDEGAYNEQFF
TRBJ1-6	once	TRBV27	.	TGTGCCAGCAGTTCCACAGATTGGGGGATTTCACCCCTCCACTTT	CASSSTDWGISPLHF
TRBJ2-5	.	TRBV5-6	.	TGTGCCAGCAGCCGTGGGGCCGTTTCTCAAGAGACCCAGTACTTC	CASSRGAVSQETQYF
TRBJ2-1	.	TRBV25-1	TRBD2	TGTGCCAGCAGTGACTTTAGCGGGACTAACAATGAGCAGTTCTTC	CASSDFSGTNNEQFF
TRBJ2-6	once	TRBV16	.	TGTGCCAGCAGCCAAGGCTCTGGGGCCAACGTCCTGACTTTC	CASSQGSGANVLTF
TRBJ1-2	.	TRBV5-8	TRBD1	TGTGCCAGCAGCCCGGGACAGGGAATCAACTATGGCTACACCTTC	CASSPGQGINYGYTF
TRBJ2-1	.	TRBV10-1	.	TGCGCCAGCAGTTCCGACCAGGGAGCGAACGGTCGGAATGAGCAGTTCTTC	CASSSDQGANGRNEQFF
TRBJ2-7	.	TRBV7-8	TRBD2	TGTGCCAGCAGCTTGGACTCGCGGGGGAACTACGAGCAGTACTTC	CASSLDSRGNYEQYF
TRBJ2-5	few	TRBV9	TRBD2	TGTGCCAGCAGCGGGGGACTAGCGGGCCCTTCTACCTTGTACTTC	CASSGGLAGPSTLYF
TRBJ2-6	.	TRBV27	.	TGTGCCAGCGGCAGGGACTTTTCAACCTCTGGGGCCAACGTCCTGACTTTC	CASGRDFSTSGANVLTF
TRBJ1-1	.	TRBV18	.	TGTGCCAGCTCACCCCAACGGGGAGGTGGAACTGAAGCTTTCTTT	CASSPQRGGGTEAFF
TRBJ2-3	.	TRBV28	TRBD2	TGTGCCAGCAGTTCTCGCGGGAGCCCCACAGATACGCAGTATTTT	CASSSRGSPTDTQYF
TRBJ2-7	.	TRBV28	.	TGTGCCAGCAGTTTGACGGGCTACGAGCAGTACTTC	CASSLTGYEQYF
TRBJ1-1	.	TRBV21-1	.	TGTGCCAGCAGCACCAGGGGGATTACTGAAGCTTTCTTT	CASSTRGITEAFF
TRBJ2-7	.	TRBV12-5	.	TGTGCTAGTGGTTTGGTACGGCACGAGCAGTACTTC	CASGLVRHEQYF
TRBJ1-6	few	TRBV6-5	TRBD1	TGTGCCAGCAGTTACTCAACCGACAGGGGATGGTGGCCCCTCCACTTT	CASSYSTDRGWWPLHF
TRBJ2-1	.	TRBV7-9	.	TGTGCCAGCAGTAGGGTGGGCGAGCAGTTCTTC	CASSRVGEQFF
TRBJ2-2	.	TRBV19	TRBD2	TGTGCCAGTAGTACTCAGGGTGTCGGCGGGAGGGCCAGAACCGGGGAGCTGTTTTTT	CASSTQGVGGRARTGELFF
TRBJ2-7	.	TRBV6-6	TRBD2	TGTGCCAGCTCCTATGCTAGCGGGAGGAGCGAGCAGTACTTC	CASSYASGRSEQYF
TRBJ1-1	once	TRBV6-5	.	TGTGCCAGCAGCCCGCACAGGGATGACACTGAAGCTTTCTTT	CASSPHRDDTEAFF
TRBJ1-1	.	TRBV30	.	TGTGCCTGGAGTGATCACCCCGCTGGGTTGAACACTGAAGCTTTCTTT	CAWSDHPAGLNTEAFF
TRBJ2-7	.	TRBV5-5	TRBD2	TGTGCCAGCAGCCCTGACCCCTCAGCGGGGGGTGCCCGTGAGCAGTACTTC	CASSPDPSAGGAREQYF
TRBJ2-7	.	TRBV2	TRBD2	TGTGCCAGTACTAGCGGGAGGGCCTACGAGCAGTACTTC	CASTSGRAYEQYF
TRBJ1-5	few	TRBV27	.	TGTGCCAGCAGTGACAGGTATGATGGCAATCAGCCCCAGCATTTT	CASSDRYDGNQPQHF
TRBJ1-2	.	TRBV7-8	.	TGTGCCAGCAGCTTAGGTGGGGGTGGCTACACCTTC	CASSLGGGGYTF
TRBJ2-1	.	TRBV4-2	TRBD2	TGTGCCAGCAGCCGCGGACTAGCGGAATACAATGAGCAGTTCTTC	CASSRGLAEYNEQFF
TRBJ1-2	.	TRBV30	.	TGTGCCTGGAGCCGGCAGACACGAGGCTACACCTTC	CAWSRQTRGYTF
TRBJ1-1	.	TRBV9	.	TGTGCCAGCAGCGTCCTTGTGAACACTGAAGCTTTCTTT	CASSVLVNTEAFF
TRBJ1-1	few	TRBV9	.	TGTGCCAGCAGCGCACAGGGTCAGAACACTGAAGCTTTCTTT	CASSAQGQNTEAFF